This TCR beta chain was retrieved from a study of cytomegalovirus exposure and HLA in healthy donors. Concerning this clone: Its specificity is not known.

The CDR3 extends over 14 amino acids. Germline lookup yields CDR1 SNHLY and CDR2 FYNNEI. The ends were cut back, 3 bases at V and 2 bases at J, with 8 bases in the middle. Whole-study findings and limits: Rare TCR sequences dominated, though some public TCRs recurred in many donors. The study listed some 160 cytomegalovirus-associated TCR beta chains.

Libraries were prepared by immunoSEQ multiplex PCR; TCRdb keeps only in-frame clonotypes and omits some of them. The sample has some 59,000 clones, over 85% seen once. Material: PBMCs. V and J are TRBV2 and TRBJ2-1, with D possibly being TRBD2 (5 bases). The clonotype was recovered from a woman under 30 in good health and CMV-seropositive. CDR3 loop: CASSELAAYNEQFF. The CDR3, as DNA: TGTGCCAGCAGTGAGCTAGCAGCCTACAATGAGCAGTTCTTC.